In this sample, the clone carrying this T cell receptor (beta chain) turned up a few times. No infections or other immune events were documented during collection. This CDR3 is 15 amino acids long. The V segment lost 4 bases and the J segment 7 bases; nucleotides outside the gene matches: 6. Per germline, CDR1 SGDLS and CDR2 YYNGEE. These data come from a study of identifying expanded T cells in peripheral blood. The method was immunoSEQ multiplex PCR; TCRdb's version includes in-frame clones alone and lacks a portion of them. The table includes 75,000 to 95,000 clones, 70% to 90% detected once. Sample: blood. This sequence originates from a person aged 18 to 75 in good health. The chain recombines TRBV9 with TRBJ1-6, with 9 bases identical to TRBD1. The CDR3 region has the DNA TGTGCCAGCAGCTCGCACAGGGGGCGAAATTCACCCCTCCACTTT. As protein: CASSSHRGRNSPLHF.